The 19 T cell receptor beta chains below all came from one sample that was sequenced in a study of cytomegalovirus exposure and HLA in healthy donors. PCR used 60 Vbeta primers and 13 Jbeta primers. Only in-frame clones appear in the TCRdb table, and some are missing; sequencing was by immunoSEQ multiplex PCR. The sample table includes about 140,000 clones. The sample comprised PBMCs. These TCRs come from a man aged 40-49 years in good health and CMV-seronegative.

The chain recombines TRBV4-1 with TRBJ1-3; 8 bases are shared with TRBD1. The V and J ends lost 4 bases and 0 bases, in that order; junction bases with no gene match: 5. This CDR3 contains 16 residues. The germline CDR1 and CDR2 sequences are MGHRA and YSYEKL. CDR3 DNA: TGCGCCAGCAGCCCAAGACAGGGGTCCTCTGGAAACACCATATATTTT. It specifies CASSPRQGSSGNTIYF.

The chain uses TRBV18 and TRBJ2-1, with D unresolved. The germline V gene has CDR1 KGHSH and CDR2 LQKENI. This CDR3 has 13 residues. With 2 bases removed from V and 8 bases from J, the gap between germline ends came to 10 bases. CDR3 amino acids: CASSPRGLDEQFF. Here the CDR3 DNA reads TGTGCCAGCTCACCAAGAGGCCTCGATGAGCAGTTCTTC.

The chain has TRBV5-4 and TRBJ2-7, with TRBD1 matching 9 bases. J lost 2 bases, V lost 4 bases, and 4 bases had no gene match. This CDR3 is built from 14 residues. Per the germline V gene, CDR1 is SGHNT and CDR2 is YYREEE (reference sequence). CDR3 coding DNA: TGTGCCAGCAGCATGGACAGGGGCCCCTACGAGCAGTACTTC. It codes for CASSMDRGPYEQYF.

This sequence joins TRBV5-1 and TRBJ2-3; tentative D call: TRBD2 (5 bases). This CDR3 is 16 amino acids long. The V and J ends lost 6 bases and 1 base respectively, with 18 bases between them. Germline V CDR1 and CDR2: SGHRS, YFSETQ. The CDR3 DNA sequence: TGCGCCAGCACGCGTCTAGGGCGGGTGGGCACAGATACGCAGTATTTT. Protein sequence: CASTRLGRVGTDTQYF.

V is TRBV7-9 and J is TRBJ1-6; D gene unclear. CDR3 size: 11 residues. Germline V lookup: CDR1 SEHNR, CDR2 FQNEAQ (reference sequence). V lost 7 bases and J lost 11, with 9 bases in between. CDR3 in amino acids: CASTRGTPLHF. Written as DNA, the CDR3 is TGTGCCAGCACCCGAGGTACACCCCTCCACTTT.

V gene TRBV7-9 combines with J gene TRBJ2-2; TRBD2 might be the D (7 bases). The CDR3 is 15 amino acids. V gave up 9 bases and J gave up 5 bases, with 19 bases separating them. Germline assignment: CDR1 SEHNR and CDR2 FQNEAQ (reference sequence). This CDR3 is CASSPGGQQTGELFF. CDR3 sequence (DNA): TGTGCCAGTTCCCCCGGGGGGCAGCAAACCGGGGAGCTGTTTTTT.

The chain uses TRBV5-4 and TRBJ2-4; 11 bases map to TRBD2. CDR3 length: 16 residues. Unmatched junction bases numbered 0, after V lost 0 bases and J lost 1 base. CDR1 is SGHNT and CDR2 is YYREEE in the germline V gene (reference sequence). In DNA form, the CDR3 reads TGTGCCAGCAGCTTGGGACTAGCGGGGGCCAAAAACATTCAGTACTTC. Translation gives CASSLGLAGAKNIQYF.

V is TRBV5-1 and J is TRBJ2-3; D might be TRBD1 (7 bases). CDR1 SGHRS and CDR2 YFSETQ come from the germline V gene. The length of the CDR3 is 15 residues. Trimming stripped 0 bases from V and 6 bases from J, with 14 bases between. The chain's CDR3 is CASSLDRGGGDTQYF. The CDR3 DNA reads as TGCGCCAGCAGCTTGGACAGGGGAGGAGGGGATACGCAGTATTTT.

The chain uses TRBV6-5 and TRBJ1-5; D possibly corresponds to TRBD1 (6 bases). In germline, CDR1 is MNHEY, CDR2 SVGAGI. Trimming took off 5 bases at V and 3 bases at J, with 11 bases between the two ends. CDR3 size: 14 residues. The CDR3 DNA sequence: TGTGCCAGCAGTAATGAGGGGGACAATCAGCCCCAGCATTTT. Protein product: CASSNEGDNQPQHF.

This chain links TRBV6-5 with TRBJ1-5; possibly TRBD1 for D (6 bases). V was pared by 5 bases and J by 4 bases, with 12 bases between. The CDR3 totals 14 residues. The germline gives CDR1 MNHEY, CDR2 SVGAGI. In DNA form, the CDR3 reads TGTGCCAGCAGTCCAGGGGCGTTAAATCAGCCCCAGCATTTT. It specifies CASSPGALNQPQHF.

The rearrangement uses TRBV7-2 and TRBJ1-1; no reliable D call. Germline V lookup: CDR1 SGHTA, CDR2 FQGNSA. The CDR3 has 15 amino acids. Trimming took 1 base from V and 1 from J, leaving 10 bases between them. CDR3 nucleotide sequence: TGTGCCAGCAGCTTAGTGCGTCAACGGAACACTGAAGCTTTCTTT. Its protein is CASSLVRQRNTEAFF.

V gene TRBV6-9 combines with J gene TRBJ1-1, with 12 bases identical to TRBD1. J lost 0 bases, V lost 6 bases, and 5 bases had no gene match. This CDR3 region has 16 residues. Germline-derived CDR1 and CDR2 are MNHGY and SVAAGI. CDR3 sequence reads: CASRWDRGRVNTEAFF. CDR3 in DNA: TGTGCCAGCAGATGGGACAGGGGGCGAGTGAACACTGAAGCTTTCTTT.

This sequence joins TRBV28 and TRBJ2-7; tentatively, D is TRBD1 (6 bases). The CDR3 is 13 residues long. Germline lookup yields CDR1 MDHEN and CDR2 SYDVKM. V lost 5 bases and J 2 bases, leaving 10 bases between the germline ends. The CDR3: CASSPNRAYEQYF. DNA of the CDR3: TGTGCCAGCAGTCCGAACAGGGCCTACGAGCAGTACTTC.

The CDR3 nucleotides are TGTGCCAGCAGCCAGAACACCGGGACTGGAGGCGGGGAGCAGTACTTC. Amino acid sequence: CASSQNTGTGGGEQYF. V gene TRBV14 combines with J gene TRBJ2-7; D is possibly TRBD2 (6 bases). The CDR3 consists of 16 residues. Germline V gene lookup returns CDR1 SGHDN and CDR2 FVKESK. V was pared by 3 bases and J by 7 bases, with 22 bases between.

V gene TRBV4-2 combines with J gene TRBJ1-2; a possible D gene is TRBD1 (5 bases). Trimming stripped 6 bases from V and 2 bases from J, with 10 bases between. Germline V CDR1 and CDR2: LGHNA, YNFKEQ. This CDR3 comprises 13 residues. The CDR3 spells CASSQTVNYGYTF. The CDR3 DNA sequence: TGTGCCAGCAGTCAGACAGTCAACTATGGCTACACCTTC.

The chain uses TRBV7-9 and TRBJ2-1; no clear D. Germline V CDR1 and CDR2: SEHNR, FQNEAQ (reference sequence). The length of the CDR3 is 13 residues. Trimming left V 5 bases short and J 7 bases short, with 12 bases between. The CDR3 nucleotides are TGTGCCAGCAGCCCCAGGTACCCAAATGAGCAGTTCTTC. It specifies CASSPRYPNEQFF.

V is TRBV11-2 and J is TRBJ2-1; the D gene is possibly TRBD1 (6 bases). The CDR3 is made up of 13 amino acids. In germline, CDR1 is SGHAT, CDR2 FQNNGV. Trimming cost V 8 bases and J 6 bases, with 14 bases left between them. In DNA form, the CDR3 reads TGTGCCAGCGCCCCAGGGACACGCAATGAGCAGTTCTTC. Translation gives CASAPGTRNEQFF.

The chain uses TRBV7-2 and TRBJ2-7; 8 bases match TRBD2. The length of the CDR3 is 11 residues. The V and J ends lost 5 bases and 7 bases, in that order; junction bases with no gene match: 1. The V gene's germline CDR1 is SGHTA and CDR2 FQGNSA. The CDR3 DNA follows: TGTGCCAGCAGCCGCGGGGGGGAGCAGTACTTC. Translation gives CASSRGGEQYF.

The chain has TRBV7-2 and TRBJ2-1; tentative D call: TRBD1 (6 bases). V lost 1 base, J lost 6 bases, and 13 bases lay in between. CDR1 SGHTA and CDR2 FQGNSA come from the germline V gene. The CDR3 has 15 residues. In DNA, the CDR3 is TGTGCCAGCAGCTTAGTGGGCAGGGGTTCCAATGAGCAGTTCTTC. It codes for CASSLVGRGSNEQFF. Looking up the rest from reference TRBV7-2 and TRBJ2-1 gives the full variable domain: GAGVSQSPSNKVTEKGKDVELRCDPISGHTALYWYRQSLGQGLEFLIYFQGNSAPDKSGLPSDRFSAERTGGSVSTLTIQRTQQEDSAVYLCASSLVGRGSNEQFFGPGTRLTVL.